This TCR beta chain was recorded in a study of Graves' ophthalmopathy and Graves' hyperthyroidism. On this clonotype itself: This clone may be a read error of a much larger clone one base away.

Amplified material comprised TCR beta CDR3 regions derived from RNA transcripts. Second-round multiplex PCR came after a first-round RT-PCR that employed HTBI primers. MiXCR, applied by TCRdb to the multiplex PCR reads, yields one record per CDR3 protein. The top ten hold roughly 2.3% of the sample, which has roughly 400,000 distinct CDR3 sequences, 17% seen once. V lost 7 bases and J lost 6; bases outside the gene matches: 12. The CDR3 extends over 16 amino acids. Germline assignment: CDR1 SGHAT and CDR2 FQDESV (reference sequence). The rearrangement links TRBV11-1 to TRBJ2-7; 13 bases fit TRBD2. The clonotype originates from an adult woman with stable Graves' hyperthyroidism. The sequenced sample was peripheral blood. CDR3 bases: TGTGCCAGCATCGCCGGGACTAGCGGGAACCGGGTCGAGCAGTACTTC. Its translation is CASIAGTSGNRVEQYF.